This entry concerns a single TCR beta chain. This clonotype was seen many times. Its antigen is not yet known. No per-base quality is available; no much larger clone lies one base away. Receptors were amplified or captured by UMI-ligation and nested PCR. An equimolar mix of two oligonucleotides covering both TRBC1 and TRBC2 was used as the beta constant-region primer. The ligated cDNA went through four rounds of PCR with nested alpha and beta constant-region primers together with the SP2 primer. A single-stranded oligonucleotide containing the SP2 primer and a 12-nucleotide UMI was joined to the 3' end of the cDNA by T4 RNA ligase 1. Incubation of the ligation reaction was carried out at 16 degrees C for about 18-25 hours. PCR2 was typically performed as a SYBR Green qPCR and was stopped at a predetermined threshold so that over-amplification was prevented. Apart from the first purification, every purification step used Agencourt AMPure XP magnetic beads. Libraries were quantified by Qubit and checked on a TapeStation, with a main peak expected near 650 bp. Pooled libraries were sequenced on an Illumina MiSeq with v2 2x251 paired-end kits, typically giving about 0.85-2 million reads per sample. Each sample was pooled at about 4 nM, and roughly 4.5-7% PhiX was included to help cluster recognition. Under the source paper's analysis protocol: Decombinator assigned V and J genes to Demultiplexor-processed FASTQ reads by tag matching, allowing a single base-pair mismatch. Collapsinator relied on UMIs to fix sequencing errors as well as frequency errors caused by PCR heterogeneity. CDR3Translator translated TCRs and extracted CDR3s from the conserved cysteine to the FGXG phenylalanine, flagging non-productive sequences. Gini, Shannon entropy and inverse Simpson indices were computed after subsampling the repertoires to the same number of UMI-defined TCRs. Power-law fits to clonotype abundance distributions were performed by maximum likelihood within the linear range. When run on a single naive CD8 sample, MIGEC and the pipeline yielded similar UMI counts, similar unique TCR numbers and similar clonal distributions. In one analysis, naive TCRs that were also found in any memory subset of the same donor were excluded from the naive repertoire. The repertoires were searched for roughly 7,900 CMV-associated CDR3 sequences that had been compiled from VDJdb and a published dataset. TCRdb reworked the public reads: Q25 trimming with fastp, MiXCR clone assembly, productive beta chains retained. Rows with one shared CDR3 protein collapse into an entry with the most common genes and DNA. The V and J calls reflect TCRdb's pipeline rather than the authors' work. The sample yields about 160,000 distinct CDR3 sequences; 22% were counted once. Of the sample, less than 0.13% falls within the top ten clones.

The data are from a study of naive and memory T cell subsets (TCRdb year 2017). Turning to the overall study: The study applied an open-source, UMI-based TCR alpha and beta sequencing pipeline to sorted naive and memory peripheral blood T cell subsets. The functional CMV T cell responses agreed completely with IgG serology results. RNA was DNase-treated and reverse transcribed with TCR constant-region primers, mostly using SuperScript III.

Summary of the overall study and its limitations: The repertoire findings for the naive and memory subsets could not be validated against a ground truth because none was available. TCR abundance followed a power law whose exponent differed between naive and memory subsets but was consistent across the three individuals. RNA-based TCR counts may be influenced by expression changes linked to T cell activation and differentiation. After error correction, only a single occurrence was seen for over 90% of naive TCR sequences, so much steeper abundance distributions were produced than in memory subsets. A few larger clonotypes were found in naive repertoires, especially CD8, and these larger clonotypes were possibly memory cells re-expressing CD45RA. A clonotype was defined as a single alpha or beta chain sequence rather than as a paired alpha/beta receptor. Gini index rose and Shannon and inverse Simpson diversity fell from naive through CM, EM and EMRA in both CD4 and CD8 cells.

The CDR3 numbers 16 residues from cysteine through phenylalanine. Of all the DNA, just the CDR3 is kept, 48 bases in frame from base 1. V is pruned by 5 bases and J by 7 bases, leaving 13 bases of the junction without a gene match. Separate amplification of TCR alpha and beta chain libraries was performed from the second PCR step onward. Donor CMV status was determined by IFNgamma production from CD4+ T cells after overnight stimulation of fresh PBMCs with CMV viral lysate. CD4 T cells were positively selected with Miltenyi beads, followed by positive selection of CD8 T cells from the CD4-negative fraction. After staining for CD3, CD4, CD8, CD45RA, CD27 and a live/dead dye, cells were sorted on a BD Aria II into four subsets based on CD45RA and CD27. A few healthy volunteers provided blood, and each donor's sample was split into CD4 and CD8 T cells and then further divided into four differentiation subsets. Approximately 110 ml of peripheral blood was taken from each donor, and PBMC were separated by density-gradient centrifugation on Ficoll-Paque PLUS. Sorted cells were lysed in RLT buffer, after which RNA was extracted using a Qiagen RNeasy kit and stored at -80 degrees C.

Recombination linked TRBV12-3 or TRBV12-4 to TRBJ2-1; TRBD2 agrees with 8 junctional bases. The clonotype comes from a human donor in good health. The sample consisted of naive CD4+ T cells from blood. Interpreted using the paper, the cell subset or site label stands for: naive T cells, CD45RA high CD27+. The CDR3 reads as follows: CASSPNLGAGENEQFF. The base sequence is TGTGCCAGCAGTCCGAACTTGGGAGCGGGAGAGAATGAGCAGTTCTTC.